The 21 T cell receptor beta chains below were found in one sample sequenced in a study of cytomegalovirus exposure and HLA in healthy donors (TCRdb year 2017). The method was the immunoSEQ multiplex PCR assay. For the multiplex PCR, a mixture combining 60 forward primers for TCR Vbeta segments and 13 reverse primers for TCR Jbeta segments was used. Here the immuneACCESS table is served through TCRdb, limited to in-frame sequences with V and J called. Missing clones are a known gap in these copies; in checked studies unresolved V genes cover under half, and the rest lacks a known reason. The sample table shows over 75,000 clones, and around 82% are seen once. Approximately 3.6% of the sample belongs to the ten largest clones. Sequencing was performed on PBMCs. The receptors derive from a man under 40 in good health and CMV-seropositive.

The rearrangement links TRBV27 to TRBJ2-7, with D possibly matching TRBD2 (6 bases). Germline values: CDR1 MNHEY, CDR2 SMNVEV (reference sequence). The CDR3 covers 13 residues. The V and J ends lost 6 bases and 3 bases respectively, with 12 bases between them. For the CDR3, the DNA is TGTGCCAGCAGCTCTAGCGCGCACTACGAGCAGTACTTC. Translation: CASSSSAHYEQYF.

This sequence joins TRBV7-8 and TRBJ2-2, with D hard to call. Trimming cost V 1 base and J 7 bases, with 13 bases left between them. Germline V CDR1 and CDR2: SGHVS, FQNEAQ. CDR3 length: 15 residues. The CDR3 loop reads CASSLVGLLVGELFF. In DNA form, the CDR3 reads TGTGCCAGCAGCTTAGTAGGTCTGCTAGTCGGGGAGCTGTTTTTT.

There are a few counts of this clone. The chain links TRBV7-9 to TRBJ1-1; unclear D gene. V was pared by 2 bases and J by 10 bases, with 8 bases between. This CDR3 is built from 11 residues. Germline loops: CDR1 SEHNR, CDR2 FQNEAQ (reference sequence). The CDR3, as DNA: TGTGCCAGCAGCTTATTGGCGGCAGCTTTCTTT. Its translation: CASSLLAAAFF.

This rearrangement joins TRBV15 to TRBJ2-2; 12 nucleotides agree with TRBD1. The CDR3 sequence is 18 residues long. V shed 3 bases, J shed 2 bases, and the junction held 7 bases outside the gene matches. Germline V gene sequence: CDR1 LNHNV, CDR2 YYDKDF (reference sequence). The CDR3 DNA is TGTGCCACCAGCAGGAGGGACAGGGGGCGCTTAAACACCGGGGAGCTGTTTTTT. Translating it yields CATSRRDRGRLNTGELFF.

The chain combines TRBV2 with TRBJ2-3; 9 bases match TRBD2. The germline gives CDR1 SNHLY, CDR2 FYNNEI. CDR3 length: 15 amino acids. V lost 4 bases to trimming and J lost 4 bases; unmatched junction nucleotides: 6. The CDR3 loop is CASSVSGTSPDTQYF. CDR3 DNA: TGTGCCAGCAGTGTCTCCGGGACTAGCCCAGATACGCAGTATTTT.

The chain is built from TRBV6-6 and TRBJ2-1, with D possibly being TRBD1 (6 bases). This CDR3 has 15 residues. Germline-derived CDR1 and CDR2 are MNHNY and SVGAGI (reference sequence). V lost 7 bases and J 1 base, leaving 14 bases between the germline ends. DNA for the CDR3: TGTGCCAGCATCGGACAGCAAGGATCCTACAATGAGCAGTTCTTC. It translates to CASIGQQGSYNEQFF.

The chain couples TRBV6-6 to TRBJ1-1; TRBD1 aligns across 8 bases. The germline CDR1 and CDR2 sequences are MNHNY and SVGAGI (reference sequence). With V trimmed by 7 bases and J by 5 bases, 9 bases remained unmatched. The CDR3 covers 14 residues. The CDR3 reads CASIEDTGGTEAFF. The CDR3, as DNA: TGTGCCAGCATCGAGGATACAGGGGGGACTGAAGCTTTCTTT.

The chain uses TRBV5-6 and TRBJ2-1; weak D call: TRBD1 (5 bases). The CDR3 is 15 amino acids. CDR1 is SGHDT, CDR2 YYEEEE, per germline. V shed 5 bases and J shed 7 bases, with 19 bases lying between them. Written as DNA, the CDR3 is TGTGCCAGCAGATCCGACAGCAAGCCTGGTAATGAGCAGTTCTTC. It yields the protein CASRSDSKPGNEQFF.

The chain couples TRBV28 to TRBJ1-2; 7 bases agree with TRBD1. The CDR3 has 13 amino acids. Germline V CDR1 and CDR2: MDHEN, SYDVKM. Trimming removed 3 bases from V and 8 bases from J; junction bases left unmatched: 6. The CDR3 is CASSFIGGGGYTF. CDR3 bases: TGTGCCAGCAGTTTTATAGGAGGGGGCGGCTACACCTTC.

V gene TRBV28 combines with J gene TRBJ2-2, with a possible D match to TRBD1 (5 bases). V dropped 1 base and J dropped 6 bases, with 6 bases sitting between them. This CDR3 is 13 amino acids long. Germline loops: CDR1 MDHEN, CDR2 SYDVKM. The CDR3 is CASSLLGAGELFF. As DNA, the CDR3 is TGTGCCAGCAGTTTATTAGGGGCCGGGGAGCTGTTTTTT.

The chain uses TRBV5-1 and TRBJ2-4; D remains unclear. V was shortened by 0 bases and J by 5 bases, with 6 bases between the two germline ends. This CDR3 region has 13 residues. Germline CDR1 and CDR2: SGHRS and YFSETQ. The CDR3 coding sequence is TGCGCCAGCAGCTTGGGTGCAGAAAACATTCAGTACTTC. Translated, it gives CASSLGAENIQYF.

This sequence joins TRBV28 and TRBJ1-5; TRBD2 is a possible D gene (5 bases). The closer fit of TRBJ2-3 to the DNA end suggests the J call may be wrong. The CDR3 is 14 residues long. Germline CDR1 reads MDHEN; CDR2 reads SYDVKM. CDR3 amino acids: CASSSRRTDQPQYF. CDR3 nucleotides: TGTGCCAGCAGTTCTCGACGGACTGATCAGCCCCAGTATTTT.

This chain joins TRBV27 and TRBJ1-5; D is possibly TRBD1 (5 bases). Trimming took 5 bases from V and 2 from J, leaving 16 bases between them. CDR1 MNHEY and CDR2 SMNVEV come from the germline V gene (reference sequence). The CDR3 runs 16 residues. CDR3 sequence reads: CASSPVGEGRNQPQHF. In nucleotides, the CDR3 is TGTGCCAGCAGTCCCGTCGGGGAGGGGCGCAATCAGCCCCAGCATTTT.

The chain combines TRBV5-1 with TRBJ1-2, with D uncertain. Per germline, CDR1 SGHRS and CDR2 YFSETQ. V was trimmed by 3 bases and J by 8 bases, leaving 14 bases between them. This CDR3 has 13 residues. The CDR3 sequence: CASSSQAGLGYTF. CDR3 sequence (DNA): TGCGCCAGCAGCTCCCAAGCGGGGTTGGGCTACACCTTC.

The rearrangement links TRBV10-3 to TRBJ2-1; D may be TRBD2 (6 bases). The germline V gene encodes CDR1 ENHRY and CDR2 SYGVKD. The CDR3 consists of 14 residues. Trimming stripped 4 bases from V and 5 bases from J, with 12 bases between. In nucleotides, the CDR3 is TGTGCCATCAGTGGATGGGAGGCCAACAATGAGCAGTTCTTC. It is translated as CAISGWEANNEQFF.

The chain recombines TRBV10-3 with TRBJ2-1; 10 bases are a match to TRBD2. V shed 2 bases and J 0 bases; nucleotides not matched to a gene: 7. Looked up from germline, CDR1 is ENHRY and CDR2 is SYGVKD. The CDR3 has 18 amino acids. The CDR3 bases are TGTGCCATCAGTGAGCCGAGGACTAGCGGAAGCTCCTACAATGAGCAGTTCTTC. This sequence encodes CAISEPRTSGSSYNEQFF.

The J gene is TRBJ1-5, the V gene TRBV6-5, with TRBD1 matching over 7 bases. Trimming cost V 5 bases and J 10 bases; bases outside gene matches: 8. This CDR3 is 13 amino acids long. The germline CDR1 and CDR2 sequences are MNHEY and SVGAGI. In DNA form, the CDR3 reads TGTGCCAGCAGTCAGACAGGGCGATCTCCCCAGCATTTT. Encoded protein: CASSQTGRSPQHF.

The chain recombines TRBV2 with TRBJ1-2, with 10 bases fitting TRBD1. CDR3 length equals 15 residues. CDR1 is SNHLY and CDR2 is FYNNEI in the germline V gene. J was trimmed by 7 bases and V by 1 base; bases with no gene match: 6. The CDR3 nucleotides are TGTGCCAGCAGTGAAGGGGGACAGGGGACCAGTGGCTACACCTTC. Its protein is CASSEGGQGTSGYTF.

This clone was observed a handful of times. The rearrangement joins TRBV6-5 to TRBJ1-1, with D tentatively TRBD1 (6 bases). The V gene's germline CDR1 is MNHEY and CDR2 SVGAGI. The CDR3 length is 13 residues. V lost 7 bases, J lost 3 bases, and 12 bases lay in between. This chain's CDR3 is CASNQGKYTEAFF. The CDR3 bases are TGTGCCAGCAACCAGGGGAAGTACACTGAAGCTTTCTTT.

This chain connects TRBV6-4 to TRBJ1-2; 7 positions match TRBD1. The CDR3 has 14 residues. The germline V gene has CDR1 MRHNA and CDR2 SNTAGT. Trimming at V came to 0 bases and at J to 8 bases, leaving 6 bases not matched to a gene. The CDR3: CASSDSTGPGGYTF. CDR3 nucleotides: TGTGCCAGCAGTGACTCGACAGGGCCCGGGGGCTACACCTTC.

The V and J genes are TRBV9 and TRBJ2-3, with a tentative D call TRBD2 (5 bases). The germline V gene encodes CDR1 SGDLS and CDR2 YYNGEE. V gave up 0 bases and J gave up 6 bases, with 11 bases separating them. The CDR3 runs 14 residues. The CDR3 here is CASSVAIAIDTQYF. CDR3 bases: TGTGCCAGCAGCGTAGCGATAGCGATCGATACGCAGTATTTT.